Sequencing of this TCR beta chain was carried out in a study of blood T cell repertoires in COVID-19. Overall study: Samples taken during acute and convalescent COVID-19 were collected in the United States, Italy and Spain. In each case, the material was cDNA or gDNA derived from T cells, B-cell-depleted T cells, or PBMCs.

This CDR3 spans 19 amino acids. The V segment lost 2 bases and the J segment 2 bases; nucleotides outside the gene matches: 13. Germline V CDR1 and CDR2: MDHEN, SYDVKM. Authors' data handling: Amplifying reference gene primers gave estimates of nucleated cell counts. Clones were read by immunoSEQ multiplex PCR, and TCRdb kept only the in-frame ones, dropping some. That table furnishes V, J and clone size, whereas the DNA furnished D and trimming. The profile covers 250,000 to 350,000 clones, with around 87% appearing a single time and 3.5% to 4.5% taken by the ten largest. The TCR originated in a woman under 30 with acute COVID-19. The sequencing sample was made of PBMCs or T cells enriched from blood (not recorded which). V is TRBV28 and J is TRBJ2-3; TRBD2 aligns across 10 bases. The CDR3 protein is CASSLEKLAGRPFTDTQYF. The CDR3 DNA sequence: TGTGCCAGCAGTTTAGAAAAACTAGCGGGACGCCCGTTCACAGATACGCAGTATTTT.